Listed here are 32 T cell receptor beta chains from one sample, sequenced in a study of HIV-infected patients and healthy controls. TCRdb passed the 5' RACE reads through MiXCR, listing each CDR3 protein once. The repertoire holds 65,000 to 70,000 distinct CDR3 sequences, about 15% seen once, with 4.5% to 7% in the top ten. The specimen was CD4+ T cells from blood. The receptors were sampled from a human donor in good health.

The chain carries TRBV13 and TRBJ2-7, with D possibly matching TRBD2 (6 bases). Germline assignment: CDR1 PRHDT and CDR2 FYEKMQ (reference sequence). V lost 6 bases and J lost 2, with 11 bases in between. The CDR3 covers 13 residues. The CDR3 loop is CASRRGGTYEQYF. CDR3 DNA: TGTGCCAGCAGAAGGGGAGGCACCTACGAGCAGTACTTC.

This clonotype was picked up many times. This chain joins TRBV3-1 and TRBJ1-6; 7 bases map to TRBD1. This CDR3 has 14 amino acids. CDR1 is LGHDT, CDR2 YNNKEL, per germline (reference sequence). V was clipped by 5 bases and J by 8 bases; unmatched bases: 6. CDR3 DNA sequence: TGTGCCAGCAGCTCTACAGGGGCTCATTCACCCCTCCACTTT. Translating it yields CASSSTGAHSPLHF.

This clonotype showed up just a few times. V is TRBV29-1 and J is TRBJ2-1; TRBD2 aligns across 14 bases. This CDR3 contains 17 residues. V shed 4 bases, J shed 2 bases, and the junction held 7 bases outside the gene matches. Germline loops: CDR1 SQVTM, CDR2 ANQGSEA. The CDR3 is CSVGGLAGVGAYNEQFF. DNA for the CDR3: TGCAGCGTTGGGGGACTAGCGGGAGTCGGGGCCTACAATGAGCAGTTCTTC.

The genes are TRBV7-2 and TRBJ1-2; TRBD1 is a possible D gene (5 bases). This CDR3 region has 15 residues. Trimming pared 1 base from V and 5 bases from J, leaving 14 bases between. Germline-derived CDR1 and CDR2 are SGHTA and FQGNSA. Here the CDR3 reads CASSLDGTGPYGYTF. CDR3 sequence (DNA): TGTGCCAGCAGCTTAGACGGGACTGGACCTTATGGCTACACCTTC.

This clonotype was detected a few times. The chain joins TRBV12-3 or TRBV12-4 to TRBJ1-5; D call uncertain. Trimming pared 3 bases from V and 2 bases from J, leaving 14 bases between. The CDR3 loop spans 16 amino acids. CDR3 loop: CASSLSGSRGNQPQHF. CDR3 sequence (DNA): TGTGCCAGCAGTTTGAGTGGGTCGCGTGGCAATCAGCCCCAGCATTTT.

CDR3 loop: CASSAHYGDGEKKLFF. Written as DNA, the CDR3 is TGTGCCAGCAGTGCTCATTACGGGGATGGTGAGAAAAAACTGTTTTTT. The chain is built from TRBV28 and TRBJ1-4, with no clear D. The V end lost 5 bases, the J end lost 9 bases, and 22 bases lay between the germline ends. The CDR3 is 16 amino acids. Per germline, CDR1 MDHEN and CDR2 SYDVKM. Variable domain in full (rest from reference TRBV28 and TRBJ1-4): DVKVTQSSRYLVKRTGEKVFLECVQDMDHENMFWYRQDPGLGLRLIYFSYDVKMKEKGDIPEGYSVSREKKERFSLILESASTNQTSMYLCASSAHYGDGEKKLFFGSGTQLSVL.

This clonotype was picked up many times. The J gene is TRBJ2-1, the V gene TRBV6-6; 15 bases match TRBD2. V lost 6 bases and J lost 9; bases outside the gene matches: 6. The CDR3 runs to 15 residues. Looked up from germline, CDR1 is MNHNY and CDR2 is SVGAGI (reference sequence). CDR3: CASRGTSGRKGEQFF. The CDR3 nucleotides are TGTGCCAGCAGGGGGACTAGCGGGAGGAAAGGTGAGCAGTTCTTC.

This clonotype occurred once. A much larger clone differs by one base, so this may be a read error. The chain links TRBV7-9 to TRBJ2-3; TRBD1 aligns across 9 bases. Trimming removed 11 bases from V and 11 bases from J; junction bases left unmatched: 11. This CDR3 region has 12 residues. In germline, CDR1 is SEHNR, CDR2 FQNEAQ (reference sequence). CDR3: CASAAGQGLQYF. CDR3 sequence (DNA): TGTGCCTCCGCCGCGGGACAGGGCTTGCAGTATTTT.

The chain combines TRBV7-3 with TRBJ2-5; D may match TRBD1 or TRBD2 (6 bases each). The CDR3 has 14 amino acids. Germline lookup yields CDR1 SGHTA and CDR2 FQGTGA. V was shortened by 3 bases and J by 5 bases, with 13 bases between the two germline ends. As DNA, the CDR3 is TGTGCCAGCAGCTTCACGGGGGCTCGGGAGACCCAGTACTTC. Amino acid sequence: CASSFTGARETQYF.

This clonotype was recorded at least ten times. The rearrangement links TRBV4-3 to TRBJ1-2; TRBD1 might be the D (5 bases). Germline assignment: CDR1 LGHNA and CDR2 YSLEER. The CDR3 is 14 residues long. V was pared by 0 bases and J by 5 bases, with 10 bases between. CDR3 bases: TGCGCCAGCAGCCAAGATTTCGGGGGATATGGCTACACCTTC. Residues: CASSQDFGGYGYTF.

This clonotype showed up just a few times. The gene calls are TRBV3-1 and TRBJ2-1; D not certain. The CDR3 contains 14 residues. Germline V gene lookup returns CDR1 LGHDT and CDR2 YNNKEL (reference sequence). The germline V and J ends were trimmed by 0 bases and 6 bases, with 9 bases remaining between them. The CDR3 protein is CASSQDAWGNEQFF. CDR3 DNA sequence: TGTGCCAGCAGCCAAGACGCATGGGGCAATGAGCAGTTCTTC.

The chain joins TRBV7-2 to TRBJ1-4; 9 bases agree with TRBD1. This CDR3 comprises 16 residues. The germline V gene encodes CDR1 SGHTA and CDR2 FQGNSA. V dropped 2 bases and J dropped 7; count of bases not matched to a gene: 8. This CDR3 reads CASSLRGGTGTEKLFF. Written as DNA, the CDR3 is TGTGCCAGCAGCTTAAGGGGGGGGACAGGGACTGAAAAACTGTTTTTT.

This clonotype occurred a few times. The CDR3 sequence is CASSFRLLTSYEQYF. DNA for the CDR3: TGTGCCAGCAGTTTTAGATTATTAACGTCCTACGAGCAGTACTTC. V gene TRBV2 combines with J gene TRBJ2-7; D gene ambiguous. V dropped 5 bases and J dropped 1 base, with 15 bases sitting between them. CDR3 size: 15 residues. In germline, CDR1 is SNHLY, CDR2 FYNNEI.

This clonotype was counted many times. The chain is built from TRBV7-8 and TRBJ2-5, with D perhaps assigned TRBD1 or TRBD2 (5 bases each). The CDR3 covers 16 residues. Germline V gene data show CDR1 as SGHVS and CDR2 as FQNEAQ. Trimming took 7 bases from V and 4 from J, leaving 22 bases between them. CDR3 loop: CASKAPRDPRRETQYF. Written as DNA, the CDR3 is TGTGCCAGCAAAGCCCCCCGGGACCCCAGGCGAGAGACCCAGTACTTC.

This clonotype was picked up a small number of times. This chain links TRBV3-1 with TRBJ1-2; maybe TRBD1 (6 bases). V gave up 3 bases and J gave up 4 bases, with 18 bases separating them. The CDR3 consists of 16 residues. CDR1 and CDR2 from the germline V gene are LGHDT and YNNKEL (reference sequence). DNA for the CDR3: TGTGCCAGCAGCCAGGGACACCGACCCACCCTCTATGGCTACACCTTC. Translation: CASSQGHRPTLYGYTF.

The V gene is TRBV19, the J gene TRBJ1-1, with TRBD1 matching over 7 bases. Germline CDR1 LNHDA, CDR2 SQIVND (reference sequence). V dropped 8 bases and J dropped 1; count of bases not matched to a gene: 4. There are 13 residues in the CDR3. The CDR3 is CASEDRENTEAFF. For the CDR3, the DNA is TGTGCCAGTGAAGACAGGGAGAACACTGAAGCTTTCTTT.

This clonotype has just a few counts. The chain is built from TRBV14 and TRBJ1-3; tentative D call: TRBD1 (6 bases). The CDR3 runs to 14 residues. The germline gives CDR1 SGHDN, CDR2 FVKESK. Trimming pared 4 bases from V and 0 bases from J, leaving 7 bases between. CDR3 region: CASSPGVSGNTIYF. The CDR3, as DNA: TGTGCCAGCAGCCCAGGGGTCTCTGGAAACACCATATATTTT. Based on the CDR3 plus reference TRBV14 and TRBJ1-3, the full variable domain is EAGVTQFPSHSVIEKGQTVTLRCDPISGHDNLYWYRRVMGKEIKFLLHFVKESKQDESGMPNNRFLAERTGGTYSTLKVQPAELEDSGVYFCASSPGVSGNTIYFGEGSWLTVV.

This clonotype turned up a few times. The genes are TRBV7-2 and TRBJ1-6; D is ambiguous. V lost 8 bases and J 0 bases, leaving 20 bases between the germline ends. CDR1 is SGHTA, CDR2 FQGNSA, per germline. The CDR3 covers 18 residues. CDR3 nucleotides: TGTGCCAGCTCTCCGCTCTCCATGTCCCTCTCCTATAATTCACCCCTCCACTTT. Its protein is CASSPLSMSLSYNSPLHF.

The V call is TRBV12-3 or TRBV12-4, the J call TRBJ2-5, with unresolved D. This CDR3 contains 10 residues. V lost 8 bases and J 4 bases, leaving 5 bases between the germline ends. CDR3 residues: CASARETQYF. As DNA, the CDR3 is TGTGCCAGCGCTCGAGAGACCCAGTACTTC.

The CDR3 region has the DNA TGTGCCAGCAAGAGGAGTAGCTCTGGAAACACCATATATTTT. Translated, it gives CASKRSSSGNTIYF. J is TRBJ1-3 and V is TRBV6-5; D is unresolved. From germline, CDR1 is MNHEY and CDR2 SVGAGI. V was shortened by 7 bases and J by 0 bases, with 10 bases between the two germline ends. This CDR3 contains 14 residues.

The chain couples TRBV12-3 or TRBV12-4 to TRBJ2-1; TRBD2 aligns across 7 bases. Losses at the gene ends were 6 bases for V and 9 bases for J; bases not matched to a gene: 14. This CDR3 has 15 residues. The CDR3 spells CASSRSGGRTGEQFF. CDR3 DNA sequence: TGTGCCAGCAGCCGTAGCGGCGGGAGAACGGGTGAGCAGTTCTTC.

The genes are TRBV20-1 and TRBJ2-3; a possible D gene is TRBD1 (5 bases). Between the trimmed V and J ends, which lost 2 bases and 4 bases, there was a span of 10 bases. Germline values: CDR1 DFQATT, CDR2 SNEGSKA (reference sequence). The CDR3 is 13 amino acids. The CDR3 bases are TGCAGTGCTAGAAATACACAGGCAGATACGCAGTATTTT. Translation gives CSARNTQADTQYF.

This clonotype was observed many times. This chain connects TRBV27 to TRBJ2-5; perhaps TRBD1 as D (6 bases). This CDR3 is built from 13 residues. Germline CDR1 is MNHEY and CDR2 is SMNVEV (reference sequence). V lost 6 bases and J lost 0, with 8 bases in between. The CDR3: CASRQGNQETQYF. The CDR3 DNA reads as TGTGCCAGCAGACAGGGTAACCAAGAGACCCAGTACTTC.

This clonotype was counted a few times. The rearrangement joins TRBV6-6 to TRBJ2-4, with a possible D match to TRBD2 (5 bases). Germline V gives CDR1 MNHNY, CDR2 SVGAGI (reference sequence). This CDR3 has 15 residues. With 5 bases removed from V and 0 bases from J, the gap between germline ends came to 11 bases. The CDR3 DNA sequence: TGTGCCAGCAGTACCGGAGGACTAGCCAAAAACATTCAGTACTTC. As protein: CASSTGGLAKNIQYF.

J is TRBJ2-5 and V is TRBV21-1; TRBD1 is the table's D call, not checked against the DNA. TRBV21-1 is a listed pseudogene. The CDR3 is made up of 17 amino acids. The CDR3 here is CASRGGTGSRPQETQYF. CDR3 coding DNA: TGTGCCAGCAGAGGGGGGACAGGAAGCCGTCCCCAAGAGACCCAGTACTTC.

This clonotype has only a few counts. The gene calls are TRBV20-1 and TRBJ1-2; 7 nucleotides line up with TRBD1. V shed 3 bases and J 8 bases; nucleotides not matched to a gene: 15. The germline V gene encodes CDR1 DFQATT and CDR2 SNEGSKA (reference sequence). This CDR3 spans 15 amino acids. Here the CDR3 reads CSARPYTGEGRGYTF. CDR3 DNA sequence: TGCAGTGCTAGGCCGTACACAGGGGAAGGGAGAGGCTACACCTTC.

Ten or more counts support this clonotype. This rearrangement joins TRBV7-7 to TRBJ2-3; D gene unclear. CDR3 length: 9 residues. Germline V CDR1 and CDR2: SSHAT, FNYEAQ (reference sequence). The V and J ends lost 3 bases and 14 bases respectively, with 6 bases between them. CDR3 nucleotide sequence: TGTGCCAGCAGCTTTTCCGTGTATTTT. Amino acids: CASSFSVYF.

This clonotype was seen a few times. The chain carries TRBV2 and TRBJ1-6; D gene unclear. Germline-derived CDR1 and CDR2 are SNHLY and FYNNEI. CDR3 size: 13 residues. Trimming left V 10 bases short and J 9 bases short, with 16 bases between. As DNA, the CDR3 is TGTGCCACCCGGGGTCGCCGAAGTTCACCCCTCCACTTT. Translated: CATRGRRSSPLHF.

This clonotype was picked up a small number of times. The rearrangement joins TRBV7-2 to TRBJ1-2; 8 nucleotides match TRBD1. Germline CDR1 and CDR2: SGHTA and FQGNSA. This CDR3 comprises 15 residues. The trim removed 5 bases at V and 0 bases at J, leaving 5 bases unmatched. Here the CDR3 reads CASSPWTGPNYGYTF. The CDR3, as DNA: TGTGCCAGCAGCCCCTGGACAGGGCCTAACTATGGCTACACCTTC.

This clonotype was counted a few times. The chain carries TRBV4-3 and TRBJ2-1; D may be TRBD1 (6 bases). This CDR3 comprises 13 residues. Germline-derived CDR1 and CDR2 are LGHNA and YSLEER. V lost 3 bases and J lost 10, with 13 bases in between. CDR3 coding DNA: TGCGCCAGCAGCCAGGAGCCAGGGGCCGAGCAGTTCTTC. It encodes CASSQEPGAEQFF.

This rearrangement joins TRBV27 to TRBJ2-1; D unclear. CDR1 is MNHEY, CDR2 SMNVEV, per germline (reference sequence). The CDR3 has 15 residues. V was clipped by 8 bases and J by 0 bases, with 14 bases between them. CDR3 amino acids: CASQNKPSSYNEQFF. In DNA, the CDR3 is TGTGCCAGCCAAAATAAGCCAAGCTCCTACAATGAGCAGTTCTTC.

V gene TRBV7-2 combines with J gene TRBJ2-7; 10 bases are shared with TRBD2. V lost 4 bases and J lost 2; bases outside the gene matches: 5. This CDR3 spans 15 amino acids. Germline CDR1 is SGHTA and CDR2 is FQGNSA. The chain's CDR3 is CASSSGLADPYEQYF. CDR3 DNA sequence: TGTGCCAGCAGCTCAGGACTAGCGGACCCCTACGAGCAGTACTTC.